This T cell receptor (beta chain) was identified in a study of T cell responses to AZD1222 COVID-19 vaccine. Study-wide results and limits: After two AZD1222 doses, spike-specific TCR breadth and depth rose versus day 0. Only five to seven individuals given AZD1222 were seropositive at baseline. Regions 160-218 and 743-854 held dominance among vaccine-associated CD4 TCRs, which spanned spike.

In its sample, this clone was seen once. Antigen: not known. TCRdb's copy holds only in-frame clones and misses some; the assay was immunoSEQ multiplex PCR. There are fewer than 80,000 clones in the sample; 75% to 85% occur only once, and 23% lies in the top ten. V dropped 2 bases and J dropped 0 bases, with 11 bases sitting between them. The CDR3 covers 16 residues. CDR1 and CDR2 from the germline V gene are SGHDN and FVKESK. The TCR sequence derives from an adult in good health. Sequencing used peripheral blood, obtained on day 0 of MenACWY control vaccination. The rearrangement joins TRBV14 to TRBJ2-1; TRBD1 might be the D (6 bases). In nucleotides, the CDR3 is TGTGCCAGCAGCCAATTAAGAGGGGGCTCCTACAATGAGCAGTTCTTC. Amino acid sequence: CASSQLRGGSYNEQFF. Full variable domain (missing parts from reference TRBV14 and TRBJ2-1): EAGVTQFPSHSVIEKGQTVTLRCDPISGHDNLYWYRRVMGKEIKFLLHFVKESKQDESGMPNNRFLAERTGGTYSTLKVQPAELEDSGVYFCASSQLRGGSYNEQFFGPGTRLTVL.